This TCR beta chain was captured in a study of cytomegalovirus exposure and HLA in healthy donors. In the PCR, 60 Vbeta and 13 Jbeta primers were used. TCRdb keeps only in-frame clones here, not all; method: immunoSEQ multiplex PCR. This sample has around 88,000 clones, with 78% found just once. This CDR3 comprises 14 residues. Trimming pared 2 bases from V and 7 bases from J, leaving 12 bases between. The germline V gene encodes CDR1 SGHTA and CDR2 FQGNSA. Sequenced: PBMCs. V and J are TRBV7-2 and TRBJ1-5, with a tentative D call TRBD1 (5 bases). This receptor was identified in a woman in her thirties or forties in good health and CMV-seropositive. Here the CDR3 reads CASSLRGSRQPQHF. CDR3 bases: TGTGCCAGCAGCTTAAGGGGTAGTAGGCAGCCCCAGCATTTT. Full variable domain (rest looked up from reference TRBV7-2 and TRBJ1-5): GAGVSQSPSNKVTEKGKDVELRCDPISGHTALYWYRQSLGQGLEFLIYFQGNSAPDKSGLPSDRFSAERTGGSVSTLTIQRTQQEDSAVYLCASSLRGSRQPQHFGDGTRLSIL.